The T cell receptor beta chain described here comes from a study of OX40 agonist ivuxolimab in advanced cancers. About the investigation overall: Ivuxolimab was a fully human IgG2 agonistic monoclonal antibody targeting the costimulatory receptor OX40 (CD134). Intravenous ivuxolimab was administered to patients every 2 weeks at six dose levels: 0.01, 0.1, 0.3, 1.5, 3 and 10 mg/kg. Of the approximately 50 patients in dose escalation, about 20 had hepatocellular carcinoma, approximately 15 had melanoma, 9 had renal cell carcinoma and 9 had head and neck cancer. A male proportion of 70% to 90% and a mean age of approximately 61 years, ranging from roughly 20 to 80, were recorded for the dose-escalation cohort. Patients were allowed to have had prior anti-PD-1, anti-PD-L1 or anti-CTLA-4 therapy, and around 40% of the dose-escalation patients had previously received checkpoint inhibitors. Three dose-escalation patients achieved partial responses, one with hepatocellular carcinoma and two with cutaneous melanoma. Peripheral TCRbeta sequencing was intended to test whether TCR sequence diversity was altered and clonal T-cell expansion was caused by ivuxolimab. The paper describes the monotherapy dose-escalation part (N ≈ 50 patients) of the phase I trial of ivuxolimab.

For sequencing of the TCRbeta CDR3 region, genomic DNA was extracted from the sorted cells. The immunoSEQ Assay was used to sequence the TCRbeta CDR3 regions. The table comes from immuneACCESS by way of TCRdb, which keeps in-frame sequences with V and J called. Part of the clones is missing from these tables; in studies checked, under half for an unresolved V gene and the rest for unknown reasons. The sample table shows about 76,000 clones, and nearly 85% are seen once. Roughly 7% of the sample is taken by the ten largest. Patients with a history of autoimmune disease or receiving systemic immunosuppression were excluded from the trial. Peripheral blood for TCR sequencing was collected from all dose cohorts at baseline, on cycle 4 day 1, and on cycle 7 day 1. The samples were taken from a phase I, first-in-human, multicenter, open-label dose-escalation trial of ivuxolimab. Adults with locally advanced or metastatic head and neck squamous cell, hepatocellular, melanoma or renal cell carcinoma were enrolled in the trial. Before TCR sequencing, CD4+ and CD8+ T cells were separately sorted from peripheral blood.

What the research found in general, with its limitations: After ivuxolimab, more expanded clones were found on average in CD8+ T cells than in CD4+ T cells. Clonal expansion of both CD4+ and CD8+ blood T cells was observed from baseline to week 6 at doses 0.1 to 3.0 mg/kg. In partial responders in the 0.1-3.0 mg/kg groups, normalized peripheral clonal expansion was found to be among the lowest, especially among CD8+ T cells. Low levels of normalized T-cell clonal expansion were also seen in some nonresponding patients. Antigen specificity was not determined for the clonally expanded peripheral T cells.

Turning to this clone: Its antigen remains undetermined. Base qualities are not recorded, but no much larger clone differs from it by a single base. This specimen includes other DNA sequences encoding the same CDR3.

The germline V gene sets CDR1 to SGDLS and CDR2 to YYNGEE. The V and J ends are trimmed by 4 bases and 2 bases, leaving 6 bases between them. The cysteine opens and the phenylalanine closes a CDR3 of 12 amino acids. Only CDR3 DNA is held: 36 bases, read in frame from base 1. The rearrangement combines TRBV9 with TRBJ1-2; no D gene is confidently identified. The input for sequencing was CD4+ or CD8+ T cells sorted from blood, taken in a trial of the OX40 agonist ivuxolimab. This clonotype was obtained from an adult with an advanced solid tumor such as melanoma, head and neck, liver or kidney cancer. CDR3 sequence: CASSPSNYGYTF. At the DNA level, the sequence is TGTGCCAGCAGCCCGTCCAACTATGGCTACACCTTC.